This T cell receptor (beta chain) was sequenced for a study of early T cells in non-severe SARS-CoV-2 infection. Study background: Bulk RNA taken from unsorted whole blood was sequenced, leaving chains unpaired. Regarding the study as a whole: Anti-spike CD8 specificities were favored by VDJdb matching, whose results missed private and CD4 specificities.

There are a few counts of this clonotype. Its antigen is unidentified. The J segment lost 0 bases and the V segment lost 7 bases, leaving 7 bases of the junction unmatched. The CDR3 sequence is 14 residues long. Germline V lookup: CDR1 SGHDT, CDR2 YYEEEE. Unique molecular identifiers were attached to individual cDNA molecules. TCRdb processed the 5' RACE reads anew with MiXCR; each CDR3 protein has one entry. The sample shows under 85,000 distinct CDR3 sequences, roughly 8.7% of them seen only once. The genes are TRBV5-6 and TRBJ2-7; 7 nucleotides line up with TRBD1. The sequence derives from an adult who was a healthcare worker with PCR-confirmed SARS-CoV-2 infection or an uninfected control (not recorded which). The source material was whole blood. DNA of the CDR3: TGTGCCAGCGCGTGGACAGGTCCCTCCTACGAGCAGTACTTC. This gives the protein CASAWTGPSYEQYF.